The subject of this entry is one T cell receptor beta chain. J was trimmed by 2 bases and V by 3 bases; bases with no gene match: 8. CDR3 length equals 15 residues. CDR1 SGHNT and CDR2 YYREEE come from the germline V gene (reference sequence). The data are from a study of cytomegalovirus exposure and HLA in healthy donors. Primers for the PCR totalled 60 Vbeta and 13 Jbeta. In the original analysis: In a later analysis, 75 million to 95 million unique TCR beta chains included roughly 11 million shared by two or more donors. Produced via immunoSEQ multiplex PCR; TCRdb's table is partial and in-frame only. The V and J calls and the clone size are those of that table, but D and trimming were determined from the DNA. The sample has about 150,000 clones, about 85% seen once.

Sample: PBMCs. The chain links TRBV5-4 to TRBJ2-7, with 7 bases lining up with TRBD2. This receptor was identified in a woman younger than 35 in good health and CMV-seronegative. CDR3 sequence: CASSSSGTGAYEQYF. In DNA form, the CDR3 reads TGTGCCAGCAGCTCGAGCGGGACCGGGGCCTACGAGCAGTACTTC. Together with reference TRBV5-4 and TRBJ2-7, the CDR3 gives the full variable domain: ETGVTQSPTHLIKTRGQQVTLRCSSQSGHNTVSWYQQALGQGPQFIFQYYREEENGRGNFPPRFSGLQFPNYSSELNVNALELDDSALYLCASSSSGTGAYEQYFGPGTRLTVT.